This T cell receptor (beta chain) comes out of a study of blood T cell repertoires in COVID-19. Across the whole study: The cDNA or gDNA used as material had been derived from T cells, B-cell-depleted T cells, or PBMCs.

This clone was seen a handful of times. The same CDR3 is also encoded by other DNA sequences in this sample. V gave up 3 bases and J gave up 4 bases; unmatched junction bases: 1. Germline lookup yields CDR1 GTSNPN and CDR2 SVGIG (reference sequence). The CDR3 loop spans 15 amino acids. Per the original data handling: Quantification of nucleated cells was approximated via reference gene primer amplification. Clones were sequenced by immunoSEQ multiplex PCR, and TCRdb holds only the in-frame ones, with some missing. Clone size and the V and J calls come from that table; the DNA yielded D and trimming. The table has more than 200,000 clones, roughly 90% seen once.

The origin of this receptor is a man in his 70s with acute or convalescent COVID-19. The sample comprised peripheral blood. The gene calls are TRBV30 and TRBJ2-1; 15 positions match TRBD2. In nucleotides, the CDR3 is TGTGCCTGGAGCGGGACTAGCGGGAGGTACAATGAGCAGTTCTTC. Residues: CAWSGTSGRYNEQFF.